A selection of T cell receptor beta chains follows, all from one sample in a study of identical twins' blood T cells. TCRdb used MiXCR to reprocess the 5' RACE reads, holding one entry per CDR3 protein. Of 300,000 to 450,000 distinct CDR3 sequences in the sample, roughly 31% were seen once. Material for sequencing was PBMCs. These receptors originate from a woman aged 18-55 years in good health. Both conserved end residues are part of each CDR3. Fields, in order: J gene, V gene, clone size, D gene, CDR3 protein, CDR3 DNA. D genes are given only for firm matches. Rows give clone size only sometimes, using once, few, many, or a class for an expanded clone.

J: TRBJ2-1
V: TRBV29-1
size: many
D: .
CDR3: CSASYTIYNEQFF
DNA: TGCAGCGCCTCCTACACGATTTACAATGAGCAGTTCTTC

J: TRBJ1-4
V: TRBV20-1
size: few
D: .
CDR3: CSASGPNGEKLFF
DNA: TGCAGTGCTAGTGGACCTAATGGGGAAAAACTGTTTTTT

J: TRBJ1-2
V: TRBV14
size: few
D: .
CDR3: CASSLTPNYGYTF
DNA: TGTGCCAGCAGCCTGACACCTAACTATGGCTACACCTTC

J: TRBJ2-3
V: TRBV9
size: few
D: .
CDR3: CASSVVTTGADTQYF
DNA: TGTGCCAGCAGCGTAGTAACCACCGGGGCAGATACGCAGTATTTT

J: TRBJ1-2
V: TRBV4-3
size: .
D: TRBD1
CDR3: CASSQGGGQGVGYTF
DNA: TGCGCCAGCAGCCAAGGAGGGGGACAGGGGGTTGGCTACACCTTC

J: TRBJ1-5
V: TRBV19
size: few
D: .
CDR3: CASSMSLGRLYSNQPQHF
DNA: TGTGCCAGTAGTATGTCATTGGGCAGATTATATAGCAATCAGCCCCAGCATTTT

J: TRBJ1-1
V: TRBV7-2
size: few
D: .
CDR3: CATSTGNSEAFF
DNA: TGTGCCACCTCAACAGGTAATTCTGAAGCTTTCTTT

J: TRBJ2-7
V: TRBV7-6
size: .
D: .
CDR3: CASSLYVGGSTYEQYF
DNA: TGTGCCAGCAGCTTATATGTCGGCGGGTCCACCTACGAGCAGTACTTC

J: TRBJ2-1
V: TRBV20-1
size: .
D: .
CDR3: CSARTPSREQFF
DNA: TGCAGTGCTAGAACTCCTAGTCGCGAGCAGTTCTTC

J: TRBJ1-1
V: TRBV14
size: many
D: .
CDR3: CASSQDRNTEAFF
DNA: TGCGCCAGCAGCCAGGACAGGAACACTGAAGCTTTCTTT

J: TRBJ2-2
V: TRBV20-1
size: .
D: .
CDR3: CSALHGGELFF
DNA: TGCAGTGCGCTCCACGGCGGGGAGCTGTTTTTT

J: TRBJ2-1
V: TRBV12-3/TRBV12-4
size: .
D: .
CDR3: CASSLEGQIYNEQFF
DNA: TGTGCCAGCAGTTTAGAGGGGCAGATTTACAATGAGCAGTTCTTC

J: TRBJ1-1
V: TRBV7-2
size: .
D: .
CDR3: CASSLTSGTEDFF
DNA: TGTGCCAGCAGCTTAACGTCGGGGACTGAAGATTTCTTT

J: TRBJ2-3
V: TRBV5-1
size: .
D: .
CDR3: CASSHRPTDTQYF
DNA: TGCGCCAGCAGCCACCGGCCCACAGATACGCAGTATTTT

J: TRBJ2-1
V: TRBV5-6
size: many
D: TRBD2
CDR3: CASSLGLAGDNEQFF
DNA: TGTGCCAGCAGCTTGGGACTAGCGGGAGATAATGAGCAGTTCTTC

J: TRBJ1-1
V: TRBV5-4
size: few
D: .
CDR3: CASSPSGRRATEAFF
DNA: TGTGCCAGCAGCCCAAGTGGGCGGCGGGCCACTGAAGCTTTCTTT

J: TRBJ2-7
V: TRBV25-1
size: .
D: .
CDR3: CASREDYRNEQYF
DNA: TGTGCCAGCAGGGAGGACTACCGGAACGAGCAGTACTTC

J: TRBJ2-2
V: TRBV4-2
size: .
D: TRBD2
CDR3: CASSPREAGLNTGELVF
DNA: TGTGCCAGCAGCCCTCGGGAGGCGGGACTAAACACCGGGGAGCTGGTTTTT

J: TRBJ1-5
V: TRBV7-9
size: few
D: .
CDR3: CASSSTGVNQPQHF
DNA: TGTGCCAGCAGCTCGACAGGAGTCAATCAGCCCCAGCATTTT

J: TRBJ1-1
V: TRBV6-6
size: few
D: .
CDR3: CASSSGLSGHTEAFF
DNA: TGTGCCAGCAGTTCTGGCCTAAGTGGGCACACTGAAGCTTTCTTT

J: TRBJ2-7
V: TRBV20-1
size: .
D: .
CDR3: CSARTSVSHHF
DNA: TGCAGTGCTAGAACGAGCGTCTCCCACCATTTC

J: TRBJ2-2
V: TRBV6-2/TRBV6-3
size: .
D: .
CDR3: CASSYRGPHTGELFF
DNA: TGTGCCAGCAGTTACCGAGGACCTCACACCGGGGAGCTGTTTTTT

J: TRBJ2-1
V: TRBV5-1
size: few
D: .
CDR3: CASSLAGLDNEQFF
DNA: TGCGCCAGCAGCTTGGCCGGCCTGGACAATGAGCAGTTCTTC

J: TRBJ1-1
V: TRBV7-3
size: many
D: .
CDR3: CASSSQGNTEAFF
DNA: TGTGCCAGCAGCTCACAGGGGAACACTGAAGCTTTCTTT

J: TRBJ1-5
V: TRBV6-6
size: .
D: TRBD1
CDR3: CASSNSGGNQPQHF
DNA: TGTGCCAGCAGCAACTCAGGGGGGAATCAGCCCCAGCATTTT

J: TRBJ2-7
V: TRBV6-5
size: .
D: TRBD2
CDR3: CASSPRPSGSYEQYF
DNA: TGTGCCAGCAGTCCTAGGCCTAGCGGGAGTTACGAGCAGTACTTC

J: TRBJ1-1
V: TRBV6-1
size: many
D: .
CDR3: CASSETGHTEAFF
DNA: TGTGCCAGCAGTGAAACAGGGCACACTGAAGCTTTCTTT

J: TRBJ2-2
V: TRBV15
size: .
D: TRBD1
CDR3: CATSREQGIGELFF
DNA: TGTGCCACCAGCAGAGAACAGGGGATCGGGGAGCTGTTTTTT

J: TRBJ2-1
V: TRBV10-3
size: many
D: .
CDR3: CAISGLLVGQGEQFF
DNA: TGTGCCATCAGTGGGTTGCTAGTGGGGCAGGGTGAGCAGTTCTTC

J: TRBJ2-1
V: TRBV19
size: .
D: .
CDR3: CASSIDRRGSYNEQFF
DNA: TGTGCCAGTAGTATAGATAGGAGGGGTTCCTACAATGAGCAGTTCTTC

J: TRBJ2-2
V: TRBV20-1
size: few
D: .
CDR3: CSAPGTPAFYTGELFF
DNA: TGCAGTGCCCCCGGGACTCCAGCCTTTTACACCGGGGAGCTGTTTTTT

J: TRBJ1-1
V: TRBV20-1
size: .
D: .
CDR3: CSAGRGGAKTEAFF
DNA: TGCAGTGCTGGTCGAGGGGGGGCGAAAACTGAAGCTTTCTTT

J: TRBJ2-3
V: TRBV27
size: few
D: TRBD2
CDR3: CASSLSFGGWTQYF
DNA: TGTGCCAGCAGTTTATCGTTCGGGGGGTGGACGCAGTATTTT

J: TRBJ2-3
V: TRBV18
size: .
D: .
CDR3: CASSPYGGPDTQYF
DNA: TGTGCCAGCTCACCCTATGGGGGGCCAGATACGCAGTATTTT

J: TRBJ1-2
V: TRBV5-1
size: .
D: .
CDR3: CASRDGHGYGYTF
DNA: TGCGCCAGCAGGGACGGACATGGTTATGGCTACACCTTC

J: TRBJ1-3
V: TRBV6-6
size: .
D: .
CDR3: CASSYVRGTSGNTIYF
DNA: TGTGCCAGCAGTTACGTGCGGGGGACCTCTGGAAACACCATATATTTT

J: TRBJ2-7
V: TRBV4-1
size: many
D: .
CDR3: CASSQGLYSYEQYF
DNA: TGCGCCAGCAGCCAGGGACTCTATTCCTACGAGCAGTACTTC

J: TRBJ1-4
V: TRBV18
size: many
D: .
CDR3: CASSPLGKLNEKLFF
DNA: TGTGCCAGCTCACCACTCGGCAAGCTTAATGAAAAACTGTTTTTT

J: TRBJ1-5
V: TRBV19
size: .
D: .
CDR3: CASSTVRDFHQPQHF
DNA: TGTGCCAGTAGTACCGTTCGGGACTTCCATCAGCCCCAGCATTTT

J: TRBJ1-1
V: TRBV2
size: .
D: TRBD1
CDR3: CASSDREGTEAFF
DNA: TGTGCCAGCAGCGACAGGGAAGGCACTGAAGCTTTCTTT

J: TRBJ1-2
V: TRBV7-2
size: .
D: TRBD1
CDR3: CASSLQGAENYGYTF
DNA: TGTGCCAGCAGCTTACAGGGGGCCGAGAACTATGGCTACACCTTC

J: TRBJ2-7
V: TRBV5-4
size: .
D: TRBD1
CDR3: CASSLQGWSYEQYF
DNA: TGTGCCAGCAGCTTACAGGGGTGGTCCTACGAGCAGTACTTC

J: TRBJ1-2
V: TRBV12-3/TRBV12-4
size: .
D: .
CDR3: CASSLQGYGGYTF
DNA: TGTGCCAGCAGTTTACAGGGATACGGTGGCTACACCTTC

J: TRBJ1-4
V: TRBV25-1
size: .
D: .
CDR3: CASSELKTNEKLFF
DNA: TGTGCCAGCAGTGAACTTAAGACTAATGAAAAACTGTTTTTT

J: TRBJ1-3
V: TRBV12-3/TRBV12-4
size: .
D: .
CDR3: CTSSLLGTGNTIYF
DNA: TGTACCAGCAGTCTTTTGGGCACTGGAAACACCATATATTTT

J: TRBJ1-1
V: TRBV27
size: .
D: TRBD1
CDR3: CASGHAQGAEAFF
DNA: TGTGCCAGTGGACACGCACAGGGGGCTGAAGCTTTCTTT

J: TRBJ1-5
V: TRBV19
size: .
D: .
CDR3: CASRYFNQPQHF
DNA: TGTGCCAGTAGATACTTCAATCAGCCCCAGCATTTT

J: TRBJ1-5
V: TRBV12-3/TRBV12-4
size: few
D: .
CDR3: CASSLYGIDSNQPQHF
DNA: TGTGCCAGCAGTTTATACGGAATTGATAGCAATCAGCCCCAGCATTTT

J: TRBJ2-3
V: TRBV19
size: .
D: .
CDR3: CASSIPPNTQYF
DNA: TGTGCCAGTAGTATACCCCCGAATACGCAGTATTTT

J: TRBJ1-6
V: TRBV7-6
size: .
D: .
CDR3: CASSLGAYNSPLHF
DNA: TGTGCCAGCAGCTTAGGCGCCTATAATTCACCCCTCCACTTT

J: TRBJ1-3
V: TRBV2
size: many
D: .
CDR3: CASSGYPFSGNTIYF
DNA: TGTGCCAGCAGTGGGTACCCCTTCTCTGGAAACACCATATATTTT

J: TRBJ2-3
V: TRBV9
size: .
D: TRBD2
CDR3: CASSTLGTSGSDTQYF
DNA: TGTGCCAGCAGCACTCTCGGGACTAGCGGGTCTGATACGCAGTATTTT

J: TRBJ1-2
V: TRBV7-9
size: .
D: .
CDR3: CASRESERFYGYTF
DNA: TGTGCCAGCAGGGAAAGCGAGAGATTCTATGGCTACACCTTC

J: TRBJ1-5
V: TRBV2
size: many
D: TRBD1
CDR3: CASSPDRVGQPQHF
DNA: TGTGCCAGCAGCCCGGACAGGGTTGGTCAGCCCCAGCATTTT

J: TRBJ2-1
V: TRBV5-6
size: .
D: .
CDR3: CASSWRVVNEQFF
DNA: TGTGCCAGCAGCTGGCGGGTAGTCAATGAGCAGTTCTTC

J: TRBJ2-2
V: TRBV28
size: few
D: .
CDR3: CASSSRENTGELFF
DNA: TGTGCCAGCAGTAGCAGGGAGAACACCGGGGAGCTGTTTTTT

J: TRBJ1-4
V: TRBV20-1
size: few
D: TRBD1
CDR3: CSASRGQGNEKLFF
DNA: TGCAGTGCTAGCAGGGGACAGGGCAATGAAAAACTGTTTTTT